This is a list of T cell receptor beta chains from one sample in a study of blood T cell repertoires in COVID-19. The protocol was immunoSEQ multiplex PCR, while the TCRdb copy is restricted to in-frame clones and leaves out a portion. Of 200,000 to 250,000 clones detected, 70% to 90% appear once; the ten largest clones hold 3% to 3.5%. Specimen: PBMCs or T cells enriched from blood (not recorded which). The receptors were gathered from a woman aged 45-65 years in a cohort exposed to, infected with or recovered from COVID-19 (not recorded which). The CDR3 runs from the conserved cysteine through the conserved F or W. D genes are given only for firm matches. The size entry is marked missing in some rows and otherwise reads once, few, many or a size class.

abundance: NA
j_gene: TRBJ2-7
d_gene: TRBD2
v_gene: TRBV5-1
CDR3nt: TGCGCCAGCAGCTGGAGTTCTAGCGGGGGGTTGGAGCAGTACTTC
CDR3aa: CASSWSSSGGLEQYF

abundance: many
j_gene: TRBJ1-1
d_gene: TRBD1
v_gene: TRBV7-9
CDR3nt: TGTGCCAGCAGCCGACAGGGAACGGGGACTGAAGCTTTCTTT
CDR3aa: CASSRQGTGTEAFF

abundance: NA
j_gene: TRBJ2-5
d_gene: TRBD2
v_gene: TRBV5-1
CDR3nt: TGCGCCAGCAGCGGTGGACTAGCGGGGGTAAAGACCCAGTACTTC
CDR3aa: CASSGGLAGVKTQYF

abundance: NA
j_gene: TRBJ1-2
d_gene: TRBD1
v_gene: TRBV11-2
CDR3nt: TGTGCCAGCAGCCCGACAGGGATCTATGGCTACACCTTC
CDR3aa: CASSPTGIYGYTF

abundance: once
j_gene: TRBJ2-2
d_gene: NA
v_gene: TRBV9
CDR3nt: TGTGCCAGCAGCGTAGAGTCGGCCGGGGAGCTGTTTTTT
CDR3aa: CASSVESAGELFF

abundance: NA
j_gene: TRBJ1-1
d_gene: NA
v_gene: TRBV7-9
CDR3nt: TGTGCCAGCAGCCTAACCTCTACAGGGTTCGCTGAAGCTTTCTTT
CDR3aa: CASSLTSTGFAEAFF

abundance: NA
j_gene: TRBJ2-3
d_gene: TRBD2
v_gene: TRBV5-8
CDR3nt: TGTGCCAGCAGCTTGGGGACTAGCGGGGGGGGCACAGATACGCAGTATTTT
CDR3aa: CASSLGTSGGGTDTQYF

abundance: NA
j_gene: TRBJ2-1
d_gene: NA
v_gene: TRBV6-2/TRBV6-3
CDR3nt: TGTGCCAGCAGTTACCCAAGGGGGGGGGTCTGGAATGAGCAGTTCTTC
CDR3aa: CASSYPRGGVWNEQFF

abundance: NA
j_gene: TRBJ1-6
d_gene: TRBD1
v_gene: TRBV18
CDR3nt: TGTGCCAGCTCCGGGGCAGGGGGTAATTCACCCCTCCACTTT
CDR3aa: CASSGAGGNSPLHF

abundance: NA
j_gene: TRBJ2-2
d_gene: NA
v_gene: TRBV10-3
CDR3nt: TGTGCCACCAGCCAGGGAGGATACACCGGGGAGCTGTTTTTT
CDR3aa: CATSQGGYTGELFF

abundance: NA
j_gene: TRBJ1-5
d_gene: TRBD1
v_gene: TRBV18
CDR3nt: TGTGCCAGCTCTCAGGACAGGGGTGTCAATCAGCCCCAGCATTTT
CDR3aa: CASSQDRGVNQPQHF

abundance: NA
j_gene: TRBJ2-3
d_gene: NA
v_gene: TRBV7-9
CDR3nt: TGTGCCAGCAGCCCGGGGGTCCCTAGGGATACGCAGTATTTT
CDR3aa: CASSPGVPRDTQYF

abundance: NA
j_gene: TRBJ1-2
d_gene: TRBD1
v_gene: TRBV18
CDR3nt: TGTGCCAGCTCAAGCGGACAGGGAGGCTACACCTTC
CDR3aa: CASSSGQGGYTF

abundance: NA
j_gene: TRBJ2-2
d_gene: NA
v_gene: TRBV18
CDR3nt: TGTGCCAGCTCACCCGGGATAACCGACTCCGGGGAGCTGTTTTTT
CDR3aa: CASSPGITDSGELFF

abundance: once
j_gene: TRBJ1-2
d_gene: TRBD1
v_gene: TRBV9
CDR3nt: TGTGCCAGCAGCCTCCCCGGGACAGCAATGGACTATGGCTACACCTTC
CDR3aa: CASSLPGTAMDYGYTF

abundance: NA
j_gene: TRBJ1-6
d_gene: NA
v_gene: TRBV3-1/TRBV3-2
CDR3nt: TGTGCCAGCAGCCACTGGGGAGATTCACCCCTCCACTTT
CDR3aa: CASSHWGDSPLHF

abundance: NA
j_gene: TRBJ1-3
d_gene: NA
v_gene: TRBV7-9
CDR3nt: TGTGCCAGCAGCTTAGGTTTTCAGGCGGGTGGAAACACCATATATTTT
CDR3aa: CASSLGFQAGGNTIYF

abundance: NA
j_gene: TRBJ2-5
d_gene: TRBD2
v_gene: TRBV7-6
CDR3nt: TGTGCCAGCAGCTTCAGGGGCGCGGGAGGGGAGACCCAGTACTTC
CDR3aa: CASSFRGAGGETQYF

abundance: NA
j_gene: TRBJ1-4
d_gene: NA
v_gene: TRBV4-2
CDR3nt: TGTGCCAGCAGCCCCGGACAGTTTAATGAAAAACTGTTTTTT
CDR3aa: CASSPGQFNEKLFF

abundance: NA
j_gene: TRBJ2-1
d_gene: TRBD1
v_gene: TRBV6-5
CDR3nt: TGTGCCAGCAGTAGACCGGGACAGGTTTACAATGAGCAGTTCTTC
CDR3aa: CASSRPGQVYNEQFF

abundance: NA
j_gene: TRBJ1-1
d_gene: NA
v_gene: TRBV19
CDR3nt: TGTGCCAGCAAGGACAGACTTATGAACACTGAAGCTTTCTTT
CDR3aa: CASKDRLMNTEAFF

abundance: NA
j_gene: TRBJ1-4
d_gene: TRBD1
v_gene: TRBV11-2
CDR3nt: TGTGCCAGCAGCTTGGGACGGACAGGGGTAGAAAAACTGTTTTTT
CDR3aa: CASSLGRTGVEKLFF

abundance: NA
j_gene: TRBJ2-1
d_gene: NA
v_gene: TRBV14
CDR3nt: TGTGCCAGCAGCCAAGCGAGCTCCTACAATGAGCAGTTCTTC
CDR3aa: CASSQASSYNEQFF

abundance: NA
j_gene: TRBJ2-5
d_gene: NA
v_gene: TRBV21-1
CDR3nt: TGTGCCAGCAGCAATAGGGACAGGTTAAAAGAGACCCAGTACTTC
CDR3aa: CASSNRDRLKETQYF

abundance: NA
j_gene: TRBJ2-2
d_gene: TRBD2
v_gene: TRBV27
CDR3nt: TGTGCCAGCAGTTCAGCGGGGGGAGGCACCGGGGAGCTGTTTTTT
CDR3aa: CASSSAGGGTGELFF

abundance: once
j_gene: TRBJ2-1
d_gene: TRBD1
v_gene: TRBV19
CDR3nt: TGTGCCAGTGCCGGGACAGGTTTAGGTGAGCAGTTCTTC
CDR3aa: CASAGTGLGEQFF

abundance: NA
j_gene: TRBJ1-4
d_gene: TRBD1
v_gene: TRBV5-4
CDR3nt: TGTGCCAGCAGCGTAGGGACAGCTATTAATGAAAAACTGTTTTTT
CDR3aa: CASSVGTAINEKLFF

abundance: few
j_gene: TRBJ2-3
d_gene: NA
v_gene: TRBV3-1/TRBV3-2
CDR3nt: TGTGCCAGCAGCCAAGATGGCCCGGGACTCCTTACCAGCACAGATACGCAGTATTTT
CDR3aa: CASSQDGPGLLTSTDTQYF

abundance: NA
j_gene: TRBJ2-5
d_gene: NA
v_gene: TRBV12-1
CDR3nt: TGTGCCAGCACCCGGGGGGAGACCCAGTACTTC
CDR3aa: CASTRGETQYF